This T cell receptor beta chain was retrieved from a study of PD-1 blockade in classical Hodgkin lymphoma. The CDR3 has 15 amino acids. V was cut by 2 bases and J by 9 bases, with 17 bases left in between. Germline V CDR1 and CDR2: SGHTA, FQGNSA. Study-level findings and limits: Only CD4+ TCR diversity, not CD8+, had risen significantly by C4D1.

Libraries were prepared by immunoSEQ multiplex PCR; TCRdb keeps only in-frame clonotypes and omits some of them. The data show around 91,000 clones, with about four fifths seen just once and roughly 15% held by the top ten. Note on this clone: Its specificity is unknown.

Every patient was affected by relapse after autologous stem cell transplantation, while exposure to brentuximab vedotin was not uniform. The V call is TRBV7-2, the J call TRBJ2-1, with D possibly matching TRBD1 (5 bases). The starting material was peripheral blood mononuclear cells (PBMCs), obtained before the second cycle of nivolumab. The sequence derives from a human donor with classical Hodgkin lymphoma. Here the CDR3 reads CASSLSLGAGVEQFF. Written as DNA, the CDR3 is TGTGCCAGCAGCTTATCTCTAGGGGCTGGGGTTGAGCAGTTCTTC.